A single sample gave rise to the 21 T cell receptor gamma chains below, sequenced in a study of gamma delta lymphoproliferative disorders and STAT genes. TCRdb re-called clones from the multiplex PCR reads using CATT. The sample lists some 2,000 gamma-chain clones; 6% to 7.5% were seen once. PBMCs from patients and controls supplied the genomic DNA for sequencing. The sequencing input was blood. These receptors originate from a human donor with gamma-delta T-cell large granular lymphocyte leukemia.

By frequency in the sample, this clone is medium-sized. Other DNA variants within this sample encode the same CDR3. The rearrangement links TRGV2 to TRGJP2. As TCRdb names no J gene, one was assigned here on the basis of a DNA match to germline. Trimming took 0 bases from V and 3 from J; bases not matched to a gene: 1. There are 14 residues in the CDR3. CDR1 is EGSNGY and CDR2 is YDSYNSKV in the germline V gene. The CDR3 reads CATWDGGSDWIKTF. Here the CDR3 DNA reads TGTGCCACCTGGGACGGGGGTAGTGATTGGATCAAGACGTTT.

This clone is labeled as medium-sized (0.01 to 0.1%). The V gene is TRGV2, the J gene TRGJ1 or TRGJ2. Since TCRdb gives no J gene, matching the DNA to germline was used here to assign it. Germline V CDR1 and CDR2: EGSNGY, YDSYNSKV. The CDR3 extends over 19 amino acids. Trimming removed 2 bases from V and 2 bases from J; junction bases left unmatched: 21. This chain's CDR3 is CATWDALEGSQNYYYKKLF. In nucleotides, the CDR3 is TGTGCCACCTGGGACGCCCTCGAGGGGTCCCAAAATTATTATTATAAGAAACTCTTT.

By proportion, this clone is medium-sized. In DNA, the CDR3 is TGTGCTGCGTGGACGCCCTCCGATACCACTGGTTGGTTCAAGATATTT. This translates into CAAWTPSDTTGWFKIF. J is TRGJP1 and V is TRGV10. No J gene is reported in TCRdb; it was inferred here by comparing the DNA with germline. TRGV10 is an ORF, and what it does is uncertain. The CDR3 extends over 16 amino acids. Trimming removed 8 bases from V and 0 bases from J; junction bases left unmatched: 10.

This clone showed up just a few times. A mismatch at residue 5 separates the TCRdb protein from the translated DNA, so the protein presented here was translated from the DNA. CDR3 DNA sequence: TGTGCCACCTGGAAGAATTATTATAAGAAACTCTTT. It codes for CATWKNYYKKLF. This chain links TRGV8 with TRGJ1 or TRGJ2. Here the J gene was assigned by germline matching of the DNA, as TCRdb has none. Germline assignment: CDR1 VENAVY and CDR2 YDSYNSRV. The CDR3 is made up of 12 amino acids. The J segment lost 0 bases and the V segment lost 6 bases, leaving 2 bases of the junction unmatched.

This clone was counted a few times. TCRdb lists the protein of a much larger clone for this DNA, which differs at residue 9, so this is likely a read error; the protein given here is translated from the DNA itself. The CDR3 loop is CATWDRQTNGWFKIF. Here the CDR3 DNA reads TGTGCCACCTGGGACAGGCAAACCAATGGTTGGTTCAAGATATTT. The chain joins TRGV3 to TRGJP1. No J segment appears in TCRdb, so it was assigned here by matching the sequence to germline. The germline V gene has CDR1 VTNTFY and CDR2 YDVSTARD (reference sequence). The CDR3 extends over 15 amino acids.

This clone is medium-sized by share. J is TRGJP1 and V is TRGV9. As TCRdb names no J gene, one was assigned here on the basis of a DNA match to germline. Germline V gene sequence: CDR1 GITISATS, CDR2 ISYDGTV (reference sequence). The CDR3 sequence is 15 residues long. V shed 5 bases, J shed 3 bases, and the junction held 9 bases outside the gene matches. CDR3 protein: CALWARPSTGWFKIF. Written as DNA, the CDR3 is TGTGCCTTGTGGGCCCGACCCTCCACTGGTTGGTTCAAGATATTT.

This clone qualifies as medium-sized. Other DNA sequences in the same sample also yield this CDR3. The rearrangement links TRGV2 to TRGJ1 or TRGJ2. In the absence of a J gene in TCRdb, the DNA was matched to germline to assign it here. Germline loops: CDR1 EGSNGY, CDR2 YDSYNSKV. J gave up 12 bases and V 0 bases, and 8 bases lay outside the gene matches. The CDR3 extends over 12 amino acids. The DNA for the CDR3 is TGTGCCACCTGGGACGGGGTCCTTGGGAAACTCTTT. Protein sequence: CATWDGVLGKLF.

This clone appeared a few times. A read error may explain this, as a much larger clone is one base away. The limits of the CDR3 on the DNA are not certain, so only TCRdb's listed CDR3 is given. The J gene is uncalled and the V gene is TRGV11. TRGV11 is an open reading frame whose function is uncertain. Counting both end residues, the CDR3 totals 18 amino acids. CDR3 sequence reads: CTTVPAGLADTNGWFKIF.

By sample fraction, this clone is medium-sized. This chain connects TRGV2 to TRGJ1 or TRGJ2. TCRdb supplies no J gene; here it was assigned by aligning the nucleotide sequence to germline. This CDR3 comprises 11 residues. CDR1 is EGSNGY, CDR2 YDSYNSKV, per germline. The V and J ends lost 1 base and 7 bases, in that order; junction bases with no gene match: 1. This CDR3 reads CATWDGYKKLF. DNA for the CDR3: TGTGCCACCTGGGACGGCTATAAGAAACTCTTT.

This chain joins TRGV9 and TRGJ1 or TRGJ2. The J gene, left out of TCRdb, was set here by checking the DNA against germline. The CDR3 covers 17 residues. V lost 2 bases, J lost 8 bases, and 21 bases stayed unmatched. CDR1 is GITISATS and CDR2 is ISYDGTV in the germline V gene (reference sequence). For the CDR3, the DNA is TGTGCCTTGTGGGAGGGCGCTCGGCCCAAAAGAGGGGATAAGAAACTCTTT. Amino acids: CALWEGARPKRGDKKLF.

This clone was seen only a few times. The protein held in TCRdb is that of a much larger clone and does not match this DNA's translation at residue 8, likely because of a read error; the protein shown is translated from the DNA. The chain couples TRGV10 to TRGJP1. TCRdb supplies no J gene; here it was assigned by aligning the nucleotide sequence to germline. TRGV10 is placed among ORFs of uncertain function. CDR3 length equals 14 residues. This chain's CDR3 is CAAWDDTNGWFKIF. The CDR3 DNA sequence: TGTGCTGCGTGGGACGATACCAATGGTTGGTTCAAGATATTT.

In this sample, this clone is medium-sized. This sample includes further DNA sequences coding for the same CDR3. The chain links TRGV9 to TRGJ1 or TRGJ2. TCRdb carries no J gene annotation; the J gene was assigned here by matching the DNA with germline. Germline V gene lookup returns CDR1 GITISATS and CDR2 ISYDGTV (reference sequence). The CDR3 sequence is 13 residues long. V lost 2 bases, J lost 4 bases, and 5 bases stayed unmatched. DNA of the CDR3: TGTGCCTTGTGGGAGGCGCGGTATTATAAGAAACTCTTT. It specifies CALWEARYYKKLF.

This clone is termed medium-sized. This chain uses TRGV2 with TRGJ1 or TRGJ2. The J gene is not listed in TCRdb, so it was assigned here from a DNA match to germline. The CDR3 is 13 amino acids. Unmatched junction bases numbered 6, after V lost 0 bases and J lost 7 bases. CDR1 and CDR2 from the germline V gene are EGSNGY and YDSYNSKV. In DNA, the CDR3 is TGTGCCACCTGGGACGGGCAGGGATATAAGAAACTCTTT. Protein product: CATWDGQGYKKLF.

In this sample, this clone is medium-sized. The chain is built from TRGV2 and TRGJ1 or TRGJ2. The J gene is not listed in TCRdb, so it was assigned here from a DNA match to germline. The ends lost 0 bases at V and 9 bases at J; junction bases unmatched: 8. The length of the CDR3 is 13 residues. Looked up from germline, CDR1 is EGSNGY and CDR2 is YDSYNSKV. The CDR3 sequence: CATWDGLWGKKLF. The DNA for the CDR3 is TGTGCCACCTGGGACGGGCTTTGGGGTAAGAAACTCTTT.

Details on this clone: Because the CDR3's place on the DNA is in doubt, the DNA is left out and the CDR3 is given as listed by TCRdb. There is no J gene call, but TRGV8 is given as the V gene. Germline V gene data show CDR1 as VENAVY and CDR2 as YDSYNSRV. Counting both end residues, the CDR3 totals 19 amino acids. The CDR3 loop reads CATWGPIIIRNSLAVEQHF.

This clone is medium-sized within its sample. This chain connects TRGV2 to TRGJ1 or TRGJ2. Since TCRdb gives no J gene, matching the DNA to germline was used here to assign it. The CDR3 runs 12 residues. V was pared by 6 bases and J by 3 bases, with 5 bases of the junction left unmatched. Looked up from germline, CDR1 is EGSNGY and CDR2 is YDSYNSKV. The CDR3 bases are TGTGCCACCTGGAATAGTTATTATAAGAAACTCTTT. Translated, it gives CATWNSYYKKLF.

This clone was seen only a few times. The protein TCRdb lists differs from the translation of the DNA at residue 7; the protein given here is translated from the DNA itself. This CDR3 is CATWDGKLKKLF. The CDR3, as DNA: TGTGCCACCTGGGACGGGAAGTTGAAGAAACTCTTT. This chain links TRGV2 with TRGJ1 or TRGJ2. TCRdb leaves out the J gene; it was filled in here by matching the DNA to germline. Trimming took 0 bases from V and 10 from J; bases not matched to a gene: 6. This CDR3 has 12 amino acids. Per germline, CDR1 EGSNGY and CDR2 YDSYNSKV.

By sample fraction, this clone is medium-sized. The chain combines TRGV2 with TRGJP2. Because TCRdb records no J gene, it was assigned here through a match of the DNA to germline. The germline gives CDR1 EGSNGY, CDR2 YDSYNSKV. The CDR3 is 13 amino acids. Trimming cost V 2 bases and J 8 bases; bases outside gene matches: 5. CDR3 coding DNA: TGTGCCACCTGGGACGCGGTAGATTGGATCAAGACGTTT. The encoded protein is CATWDAVDWIKTF.

This clone has just a few counts. The sample holds other DNA sequences that translate to the same CDR3. The V call is TRGV2, the J call TRGJ1 or TRGJ2. TCRdb leaves out the J gene; it was filled in here by matching the DNA to germline. CDR1 and CDR2 (germline): EGSNGY, YDSYNSKV. Trimming took 0 bases from V and 8 from J; bases not matched to a gene: 4. This CDR3 region has 12 residues. CDR3 sequence (DNA): TGTGCCACCTGGGACGGGCCTGATAAGAAACTCTTT. It codes for CATWDGPDKKLF.

The chain combines TRGV9 with TRGJ1 or TRGJ2. Here the J gene was assigned by germline matching of the DNA, as TCRdb has none. The CDR3 is 11 residues long. Germline lookup yields CDR1 GITISATS and CDR2 ISYDGTV (reference sequence). Germline trimming cut 3 bases from V and 9 bases from J; bases unmatched to any gene: 5. The CDR3 loop is CALWESLKKLF. The CDR3 nucleotides are TGTGCCTTGTGGGAGAGCCTTAAGAAACTCTTT.

By proportion, this clone is medium-sized. The CDR3 bases are TGTGCCGCCCCGCTCCAACATGATTATAAGAAACTCTTT. Its translation is CAAPLQHDYKKLF. The V and J genes are TRGV8 and TRGJ1 or TRGJ2. Here the J gene was assigned by germline matching of the DNA, as TCRdb has none. J gave up 5 bases and V 12 bases, and 16 bases lay outside the gene matches. There are 13 residues in the CDR3. Germline V gene data show CDR1 as VENAVY and CDR2 as YDSYNSRV.